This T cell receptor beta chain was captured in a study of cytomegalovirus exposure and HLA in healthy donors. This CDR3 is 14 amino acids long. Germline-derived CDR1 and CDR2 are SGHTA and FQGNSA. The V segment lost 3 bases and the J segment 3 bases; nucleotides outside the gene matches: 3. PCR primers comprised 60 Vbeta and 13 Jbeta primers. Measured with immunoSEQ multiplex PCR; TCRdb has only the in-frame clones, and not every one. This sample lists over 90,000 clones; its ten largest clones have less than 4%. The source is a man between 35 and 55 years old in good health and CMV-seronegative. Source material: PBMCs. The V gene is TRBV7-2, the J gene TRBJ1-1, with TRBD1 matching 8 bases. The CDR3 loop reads CASSLYRGDTEAFF. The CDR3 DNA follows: TGTGCCAGCAGCTTGTACAGGGGGGACACTGAAGCTTTCTTT.